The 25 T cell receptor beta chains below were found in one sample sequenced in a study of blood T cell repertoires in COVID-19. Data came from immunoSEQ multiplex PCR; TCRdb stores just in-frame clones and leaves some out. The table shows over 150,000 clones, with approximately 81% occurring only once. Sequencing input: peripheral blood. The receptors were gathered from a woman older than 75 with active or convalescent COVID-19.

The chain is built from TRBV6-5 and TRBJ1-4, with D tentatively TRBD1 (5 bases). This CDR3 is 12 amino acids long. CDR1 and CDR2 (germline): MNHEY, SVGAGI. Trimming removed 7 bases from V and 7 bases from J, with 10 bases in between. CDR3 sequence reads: CASTQQAEKLFF. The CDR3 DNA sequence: TGTGCCAGCACCCAACAGGCTGAAAAACTGTTTTTT.

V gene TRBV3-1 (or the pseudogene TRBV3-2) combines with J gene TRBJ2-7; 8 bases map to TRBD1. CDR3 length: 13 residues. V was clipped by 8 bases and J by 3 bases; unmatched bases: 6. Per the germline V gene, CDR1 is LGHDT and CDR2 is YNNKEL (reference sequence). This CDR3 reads CASGTGGFYEQYF. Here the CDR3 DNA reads TGTGCCAGCGGAACAGGGGGTTTCTACGAGCAGTACTTC.

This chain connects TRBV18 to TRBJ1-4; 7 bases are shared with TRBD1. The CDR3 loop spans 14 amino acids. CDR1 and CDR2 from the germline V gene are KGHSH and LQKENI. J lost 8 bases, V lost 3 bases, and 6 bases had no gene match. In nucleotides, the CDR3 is TGTGCCAGCTCACCCAACAGGGGACCCGAAAAACTGTTTTTT. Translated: CASSPNRGPEKLFF.

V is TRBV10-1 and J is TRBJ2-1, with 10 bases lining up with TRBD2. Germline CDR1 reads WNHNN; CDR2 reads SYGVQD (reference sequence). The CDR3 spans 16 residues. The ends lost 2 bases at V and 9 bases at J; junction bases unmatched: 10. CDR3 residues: CASSESGRADRVEQFF. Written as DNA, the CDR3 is TGCGCCAGCAGTGAGAGCGGGAGGGCCGATCGTGTTGAGCAGTTCTTC.

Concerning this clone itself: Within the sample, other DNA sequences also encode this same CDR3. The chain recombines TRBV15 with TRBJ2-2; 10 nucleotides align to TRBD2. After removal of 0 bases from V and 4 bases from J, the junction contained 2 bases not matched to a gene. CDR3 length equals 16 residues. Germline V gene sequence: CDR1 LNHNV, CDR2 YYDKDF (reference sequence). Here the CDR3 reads CATSRDLAGVTGELFF. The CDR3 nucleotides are TGTGCCACCAGCAGAGACCTAGCGGGAGTCACCGGGGAGCTGTTTTTT.

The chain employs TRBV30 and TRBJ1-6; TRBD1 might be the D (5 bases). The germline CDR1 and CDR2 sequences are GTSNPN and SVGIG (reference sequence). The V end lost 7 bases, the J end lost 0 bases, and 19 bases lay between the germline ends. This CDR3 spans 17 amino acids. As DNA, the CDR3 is TGTGCCTCGACGACACCTAAGGGGAACTCCTATAATTCACCCCTCCACTTT. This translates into CASTTPKGNSYNSPLHF.

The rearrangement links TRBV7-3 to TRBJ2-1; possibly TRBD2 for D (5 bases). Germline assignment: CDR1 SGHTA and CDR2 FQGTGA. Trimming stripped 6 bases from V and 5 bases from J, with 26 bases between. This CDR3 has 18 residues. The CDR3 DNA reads TGTGCCAGCAGTCCGGGCCTCTCTACTCCCCACGGGGACAATGAGCAGTTCTTC. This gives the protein CASSPGLSTPHGDNEQFF. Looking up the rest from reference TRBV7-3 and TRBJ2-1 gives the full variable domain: GAGVSQTPSNKVTEKGKYVELRCDPISGHTALYWYRQSLGQGPEFLIYFQGTGAADDSGLPNDRFFAVRPEGSVSTLKIQRTERGDSAVYLCASSPGLSTPHGDNEQFFGPGTRLTVL.

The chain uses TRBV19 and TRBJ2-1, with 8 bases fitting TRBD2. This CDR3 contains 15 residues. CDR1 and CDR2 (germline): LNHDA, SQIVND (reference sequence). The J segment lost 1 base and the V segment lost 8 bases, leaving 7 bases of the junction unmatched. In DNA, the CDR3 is TGTGCCAGTTTAAGCGGGAGAGGGTCCTACAATGAGCAGTTCTTC. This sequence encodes CASLSGRGSYNEQFF.

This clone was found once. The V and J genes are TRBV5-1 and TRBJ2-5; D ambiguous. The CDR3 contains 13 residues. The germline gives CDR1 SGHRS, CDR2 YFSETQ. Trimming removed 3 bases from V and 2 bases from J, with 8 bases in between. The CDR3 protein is CASSSGLQETQYF. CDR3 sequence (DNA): TGCGCCAGCAGCTCGGGTCTACAAGAGACCCAGTACTTC.

The CDR3 DNA follows: TGTGCCAGCAGCCTTGGTAGGGAGGTGCAGTTCTTC. It yields the protein CASSLGREVQFF. This rearrangement joins TRBV4-2 to TRBJ2-1, with a tentative D call TRBD2 (6 bases). The CDR3 length is 12 residues. Trimming cost V 4 bases and J 12 bases, with 13 bases left between them. Germline lookup yields CDR1 LGHNA and CDR2 YNFKEQ.

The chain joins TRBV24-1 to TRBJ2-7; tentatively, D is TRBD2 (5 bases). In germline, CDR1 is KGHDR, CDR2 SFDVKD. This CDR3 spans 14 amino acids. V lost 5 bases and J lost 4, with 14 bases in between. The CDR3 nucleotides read TGTGCCACCAGTGCCCGGGGAGAGAGTTACGAGCAGTACTTC. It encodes CATSARGESYEQYF.

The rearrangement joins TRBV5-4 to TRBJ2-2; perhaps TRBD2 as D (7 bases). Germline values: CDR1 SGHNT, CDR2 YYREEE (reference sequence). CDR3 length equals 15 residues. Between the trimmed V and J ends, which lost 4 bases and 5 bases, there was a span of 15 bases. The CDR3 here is CASSLEKGGTGELFF. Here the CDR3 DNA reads TGTGCCAGCAGCCTCGAGAAGGGGGGGACCGGGGAGCTGTTTTTT. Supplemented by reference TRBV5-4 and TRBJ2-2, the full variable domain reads ETGVTQSPTHLIKTRGQQVTLRCSSQSGHNTVSWYQQALGQGPQFIFQYYREEENGRGNFPPRFSGLQFPNYSSELNVNALELDDSALYLCASSLEKGGTGELFFGEGSRLTVL.

In DNA form, the CDR3 reads TGTGCCAGCGGAAATGACGGGACAGGGGTCTTGAACACTGAAGCTTTCTTT. Amino acid sequence: CASGNDGTGVLNTEAFF. The chain is built from TRBV28 and TRBJ1-1; 10 positions match TRBD1. The trim removed 8 bases at V and 0 bases at J, leaving 12 bases unmatched. Germline V gene lookup returns CDR1 MDHEN and CDR2 SYDVKM. CDR3 length: 17 residues.

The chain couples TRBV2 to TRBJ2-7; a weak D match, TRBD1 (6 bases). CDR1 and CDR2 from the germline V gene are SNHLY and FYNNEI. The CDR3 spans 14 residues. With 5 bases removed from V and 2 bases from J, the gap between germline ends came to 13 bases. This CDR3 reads CASSSLQGPYEQYF. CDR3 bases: TGTGCCAGCAGTAGCCTACAGGGTCCCTACGAGCAGTACTTC.

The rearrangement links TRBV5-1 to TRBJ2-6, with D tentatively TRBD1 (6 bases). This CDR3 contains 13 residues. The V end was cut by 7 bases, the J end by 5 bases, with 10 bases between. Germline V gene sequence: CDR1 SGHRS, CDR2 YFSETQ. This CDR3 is CASSQGRANVLTF. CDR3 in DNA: TGCGCCAGCTCCCAGGGGAGGGCCAACGTCCTGACTTTC.

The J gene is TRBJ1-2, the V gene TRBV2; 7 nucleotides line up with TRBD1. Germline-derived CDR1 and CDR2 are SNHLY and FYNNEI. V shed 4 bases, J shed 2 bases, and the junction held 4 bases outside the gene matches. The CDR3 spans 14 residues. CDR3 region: CASSGQGENYGYTF. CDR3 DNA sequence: TGTGCCAGCAGTGGACAGGGTGAGAACTATGGCTACACCTTC.

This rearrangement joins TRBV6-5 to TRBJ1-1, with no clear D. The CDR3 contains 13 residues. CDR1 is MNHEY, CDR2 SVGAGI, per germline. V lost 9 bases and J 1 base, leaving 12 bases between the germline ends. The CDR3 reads CASPGTSNTEAFF. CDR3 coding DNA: TGTGCCAGTCCAGGCACTTCGAACACTGAAGCTTTCTTT.

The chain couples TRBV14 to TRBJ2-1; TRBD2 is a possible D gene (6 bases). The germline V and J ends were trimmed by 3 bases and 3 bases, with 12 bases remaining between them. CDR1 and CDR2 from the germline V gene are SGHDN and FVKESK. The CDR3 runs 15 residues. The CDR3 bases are TGTGCCAGCAGCCATGTGGGCGGGATCTACAATGAGCAGTTCTTC. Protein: CASSHVGGIYNEQFF. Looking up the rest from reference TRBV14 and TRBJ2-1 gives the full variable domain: EAGVTQFPSHSVIEKGQTVTLRCDPISGHDNLYWYRRVMGKEIKFLLHFVKESKQDESGMPNNRFLAERTGGTYSTLKVQPAELEDSGVYFCASSHVGGIYNEQFFGPGTRLTVL.

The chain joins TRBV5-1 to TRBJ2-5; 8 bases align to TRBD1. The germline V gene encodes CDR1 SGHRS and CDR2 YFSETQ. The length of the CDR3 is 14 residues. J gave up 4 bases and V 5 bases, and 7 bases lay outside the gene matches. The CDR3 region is CASSQGQGGETQYF. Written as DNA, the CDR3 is TGCGCCAGCAGTCAAGGACAGGGAGGAGAGACCCAGTACTTC. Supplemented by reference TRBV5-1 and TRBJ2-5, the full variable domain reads KAGVTQTPRYLIKTRGQQVTLSCSPISGHRSVSWYQQTPGQGLQFLFEYFSETQRNKGNFPGRFSGRQFSNSRSEMNVSTLELGDSALYLCASSQGQGGETQYFGPGTRLLVL.

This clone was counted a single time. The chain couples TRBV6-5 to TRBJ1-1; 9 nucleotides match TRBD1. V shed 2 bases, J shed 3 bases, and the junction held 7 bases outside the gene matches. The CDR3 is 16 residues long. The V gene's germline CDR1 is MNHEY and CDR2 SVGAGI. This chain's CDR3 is CASSYRTGAGDTEAFF. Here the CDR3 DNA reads TGTGCCAGCAGTTACCGGACAGGGGCTGGGGACACTGAAGCTTTCTTT.

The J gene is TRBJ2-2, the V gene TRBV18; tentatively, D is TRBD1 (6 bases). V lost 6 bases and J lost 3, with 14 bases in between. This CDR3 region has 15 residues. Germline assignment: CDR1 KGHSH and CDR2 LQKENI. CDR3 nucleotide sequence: TGTGCCAGCTCGCCAACAGGGTTGGACACCGGGGAGCTGTTTTTT. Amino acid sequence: CASSPTGLDTGELFF.

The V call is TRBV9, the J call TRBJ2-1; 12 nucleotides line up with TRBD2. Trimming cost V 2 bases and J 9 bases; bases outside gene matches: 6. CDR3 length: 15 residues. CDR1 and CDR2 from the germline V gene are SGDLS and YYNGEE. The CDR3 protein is CASSVASGGAAEQFF. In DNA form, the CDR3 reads TGTGCCAGCAGCGTTGCTAGCGGGGGGGCGGCTGAGCAGTTCTTC.

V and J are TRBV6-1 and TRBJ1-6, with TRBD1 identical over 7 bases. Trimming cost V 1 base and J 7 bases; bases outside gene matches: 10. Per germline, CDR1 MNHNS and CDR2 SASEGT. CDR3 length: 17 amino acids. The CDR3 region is CASSEGGDSVWNSPLHF. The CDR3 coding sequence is TGTGCCAGCAGTGAAGGAGGGGACAGCGTGTGGAATTCACCCCTCCACTTT.

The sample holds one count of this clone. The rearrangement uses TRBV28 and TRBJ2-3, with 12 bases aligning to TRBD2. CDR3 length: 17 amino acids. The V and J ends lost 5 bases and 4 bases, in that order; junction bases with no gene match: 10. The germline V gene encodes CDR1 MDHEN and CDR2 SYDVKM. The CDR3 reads CASSILLAGGFSDTQYF. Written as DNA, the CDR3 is TGTGCCAGCAGTATCCTCCTAGCGGGAGGGTTTTCAGATACGCAGTATTTT.

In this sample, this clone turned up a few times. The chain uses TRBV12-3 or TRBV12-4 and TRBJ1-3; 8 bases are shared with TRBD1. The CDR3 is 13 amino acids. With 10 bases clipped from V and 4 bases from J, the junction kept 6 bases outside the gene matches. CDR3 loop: CATRTGSGNTIYF. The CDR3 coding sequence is TGTGCCACCCGGACAGGGTCAGGAAACACCATATATTTT.